Sequencing of this T cell receptor (beta chain) was carried out in a study of T cell repertoires in aging, cancer and after chemotherapy. Study in general: Six age groups, ranging from 30 or younger to 70 or older, included the donors.

Amplification of TCR beta used genomic DNA extracted from peripheral blood. V lost 0 bases and J lost 6, with 3 bases in between. This CDR3 comprises 11 residues. Germline loops: CDR1 SGHDT, CDR2 YYEEEE. This clonotype was detected only a few times. Multiplex touch-down PCR with TRB-A/B primers amplified rearranged V-D-J TRB sequences. MiXCR was run by TCRdb on the multiplex PCR reads, yielding one entry per CDR3 protein. The repertoire holds approximately 5,000 distinct CDR3 sequences, 20% to 30% seen once, with about 47% in the top ten. This TCR derives from a human donor with a blood cancer. This chain connects TRBV5-6 to TRBJ1-1; D is undetermined. The sample comprised blood. The CDR3 bases are TGTGCCAGCAGCTTGGGCCCTGAAGCTTTCTTT. Translated: CASSLGPEAFF.